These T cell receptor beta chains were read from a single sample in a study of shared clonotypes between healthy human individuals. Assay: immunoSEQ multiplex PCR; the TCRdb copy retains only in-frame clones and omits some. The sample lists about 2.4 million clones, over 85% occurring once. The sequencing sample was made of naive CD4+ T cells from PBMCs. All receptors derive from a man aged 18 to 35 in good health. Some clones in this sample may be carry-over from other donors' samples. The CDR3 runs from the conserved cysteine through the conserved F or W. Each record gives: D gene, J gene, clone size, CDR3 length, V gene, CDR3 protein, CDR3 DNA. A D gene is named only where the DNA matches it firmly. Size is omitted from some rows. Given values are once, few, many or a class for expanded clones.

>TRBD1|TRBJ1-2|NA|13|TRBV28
CATDRDRGYGYTF
TGTGCCACCGACCGGGACAGGGGGTATGGCTACACCTTC
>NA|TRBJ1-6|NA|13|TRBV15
CATIQDYNSPLHF
TGTGCCACGATACAGGATTATAATTCACCCCTCCACTTT
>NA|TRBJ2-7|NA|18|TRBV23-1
CASSQIISRIWDPHEQYF
TGCGCCAGCAGTCAAATAATATCCCGAATCTGGGATCCCCACGAGCAGTACTTC
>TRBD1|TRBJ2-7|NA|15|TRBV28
CASTPWGTGEIEQYF
TGTGCCAGCACCCCTTGGGGGACAGGGGAGATAGAGCAGTACTTC
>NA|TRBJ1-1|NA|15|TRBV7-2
CASSPRPGLNTEAFF
TGTGCCAGCAGCCCGAGGCCAGGGTTGAACACTGAAGCTTTCTTT
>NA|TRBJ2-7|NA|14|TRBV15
CATSRDLGNPEQYF
TGTGCCACCAGCAGAGATTTGGGGAATCCCGAGCAGTACTTC
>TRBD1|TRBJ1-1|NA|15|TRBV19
CASSSHRGGNTEAFF
TGTGCCAGTAGTAGTCACAGGGGTGGGAACACTGAAGCTTTCTTT
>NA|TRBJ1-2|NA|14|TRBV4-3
CASSQDPRIYGYTF
TGCGCCAGCAGCCAAGACCCCCGGATCTATGGCTACACCTTC
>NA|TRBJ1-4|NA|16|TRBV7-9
CASSLGAGGAKEKLFF
TGTGCCAGCAGCCTAGGGGCTGGGGGCGCGAAGGAAAAACTGTTTTTT
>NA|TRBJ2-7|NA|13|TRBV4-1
CASSRSLSYEQYF
TGCGCCAGCAGCCGGTCCCTCTCCTACGAGCAGTACTTC
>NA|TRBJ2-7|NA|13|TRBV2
CASLRAFRYEQYF
TGTGCCAGCCTCAGGGCGTTCCGCTACGAGCAGTACTTC
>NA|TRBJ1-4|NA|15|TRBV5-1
CASSTAGGLGEKLFF
TGCGCCAGCAGCACGGCGGGGGGACTAGGGGAAAAACTGTTTTTT
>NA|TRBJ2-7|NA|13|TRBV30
CAWSLGFTREQYF
TGTGCCTGGAGCCTCGGATTTACGAGGGAGCAGTACTTC
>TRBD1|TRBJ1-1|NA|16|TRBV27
CASRSLDRDMNTEAFF
TGTGCCAGCAGGTCCCTCGACAGGGACATGAACACTGAAGCTTTCTTT
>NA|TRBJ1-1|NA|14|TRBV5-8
CASSPRGRGTEAFF
TGTGCCAGCAGCCCAAGGGGAAGAGGGACTGAAGCTTTCTTT
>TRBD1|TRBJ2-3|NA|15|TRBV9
CASSVVGQSTDTQYF
TGTGCCAGCAGCGTAGTGGGACAGAGCACAGATACGCAGTATTTT
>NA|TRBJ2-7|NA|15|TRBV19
CASSPAGRGVREQYF
TGTGCCAGTAGTCCCGCGGGGAGGGGGGTGAGGGAGCAGTACTTC
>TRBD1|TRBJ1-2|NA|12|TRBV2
CASSRDRDGYTF
TGTGCCAGCAGTAGGGACAGAGATGGCTACACCTTC
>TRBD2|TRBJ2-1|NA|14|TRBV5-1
CASSLVAAGEAQFF
TGCGCCAGCAGCTTGGTGGCGGCGGGAGAGGCGCAGTTCTTC
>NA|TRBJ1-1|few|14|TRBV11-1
CASSYAWLNTEAFF
TGTGCCAGCAGCTACGCCTGGTTGAACACTGAAGCTTTCTTT
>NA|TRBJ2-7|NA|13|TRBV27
CASSPKYAGSIKF
TGTGCCAGCAGTCCCAAATACGCGGGCTCCATCAAGTTC
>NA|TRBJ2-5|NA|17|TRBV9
CASSVAGGVAGQETQYF
TGTGCCAGCAGCGTAGCCGGGGGTGTGGCAGGGCAAGAGACCCAGTACTTC
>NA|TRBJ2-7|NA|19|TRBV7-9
CASSPELGTASPLAYEQYF
TGTGCCAGCAGCCCAGAACTAGGGACGGCCTCCCCCCTCGCCTACGAGCAGTACTTC
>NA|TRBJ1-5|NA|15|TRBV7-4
CASSHVGYSNQPQHF
TGTGCCAGCAGCCATGTTGGCTATAGCAATCAGCCCCAGCATTTT
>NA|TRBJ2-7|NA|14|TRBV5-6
CASSLDRISYEQYF
TGTGCCAGCAGCTTGGATCGAATCTCCTACGAGCAGTACTTC
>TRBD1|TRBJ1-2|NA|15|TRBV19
CASSLGTGENYGYTF
TGTGCCAGCTCCCTAGGGACAGGGGAAAACTATGGCTACACCTTC
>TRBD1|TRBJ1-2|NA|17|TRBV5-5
CASSLAPRQGGNYGYTF
TGTGCCAGCAGCTTGGCCCCCAGGCAGGGGGGTAACTATGGCTACACCTTC
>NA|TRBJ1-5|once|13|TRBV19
CASTGRNNQPQHF
TGTGCCAGTACAGGGCGGAACAATCAGCCCCAGCATTTT
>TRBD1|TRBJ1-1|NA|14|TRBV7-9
CASSLVQGAGRAFF
TGTGCCAGCAGCTTAGTACAGGGGGCAGGTCGAGCTTTCTTT
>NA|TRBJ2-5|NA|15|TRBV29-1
CSVEDLRNFQETQYF
TGCAGCGTTGAAGATTTAAGGAACTTCCAAGAGACCCAGTACTTC
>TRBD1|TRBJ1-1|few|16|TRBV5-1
CASSLEGQNMNTEAFF
TGCGCCAGCAGCTTGGAGGGACAGAATATGAACACTGAAGCTTTCTTT